The clone carrying this TCR beta chain was detected many times. Its antigen remains unidentified. This sample was included in a study of regulatory T cells in long-lasting Graves disease. Study outcomes and limitations: Persistent disease preferred TRBV28, TRBJ1-2 and TRBJ2-5; new disease, TRBV20-1 and TRBJ2-1.

Germline values: CDR1 LNHDA, CDR2 SQIVND (reference sequence). J gave up 4 bases and V 5 bases, and 14 bases lay outside the gene matches. This CDR3 is built from 18 residues. Time point indicated: newly diagnosed GD, antithyroid drugs for less than 3 months. PBMC RNA served as the TCR library source. It was an endocrinology department in Xi'an, China, that provided the patients. For TCR beta, libraries came from iRepertoire HTBI primers and Arm-PCR of CDR3 regions. TCRdb used MiXCR to reprocess the multiplex PCR reads, holding one entry per CDR3 protein. The sample has roughly 500,000 distinct CDR3 sequences, about 12% seen once; the top ten hold roughly 9.3%. The sample was also linked to a second study, of T cells in Graves' hyperthyroidism and ophthalmopathy.

The V call is TRBV19, the J call TRBJ1-5, with 10 bases that match TRBD1. The source is a woman aged 30 to 39 with Graves disease. The specimen was peripheral blood mononuclear cells (PBMCs), collected at new diagnosis, from a patient treated with antithyroid drugs. As DNA, the CDR3 is TGTGCCAGTAGTGCCCGCGATTTCGACAGGGGGCGAAATCAGCCCCAGCATTTT. Amino acids: CASSARDFDRGRNQPQHF.